One and the same sample provided the 20 T cell receptor beta chains below, sequenced in a study of T cell responses to AZD1222 COVID-19 vaccine. Sequencing was performed with immunoSEQ multiplex PCR; in TCRdb, only in-frame clones are kept and a portion is missing. This sample has around 140,000 clones, with more than 85% found just once. This sample comprised peripheral blood, obtained 28 days after the second AZD1222 dose. The receptor source for this set is an adult who received the AZD1222 COVID-19 vaccine.

The chain recombines TRBV6-5 with TRBJ2-3, with D possibly being TRBD2 (6 bases). Trimming left V 2 bases short and J 4 bases short, with 13 bases between. Germline V gene lookup returns CDR1 MNHEY and CDR2 SVGAGI. The CDR3 has 15 residues. This chain's CDR3 is CASSYKGRRADTQYF. The DNA of the CDR3 is TGTGCCAGCAGTTACAAGGGAAGGAGGGCAGATACGCAGTATTTT.

Only one count was recorded for this clone. The chain uses TRBV6-5 and TRBJ2-7; TRBD1 matches at 9 bases. The ends lost 1 base at V and 3 bases at J; junction bases unmatched: 4. This CDR3 is 15 amino acids long. Germline values: CDR1 MNHEY, CDR2 SVGAGI. Written as DNA, the CDR3 is TGTGCCAGCAGTTACTACAGGGGGCCTCTCTACGAGCAGTACTTC. As protein: CASSYYRGPLYEQYF.

CDR3 loop: CAISGVAGGTDTQYF. The CDR3 DNA reads TGTGCCATCAGCGGGGTAGCGGGGGGTACAGATACGCAGTATTTT. The chain employs TRBV10-3 and TRBJ2-3; 10 positions match TRBD2. This CDR3 has 15 amino acids. The germline CDR1 and CDR2 sequences are ENHRY and SYGVKD. Trimming cost V 6 bases and J 3 bases; bases outside gene matches: 6.

V usage is TRBV27 and J usage is TRBJ2-2; no firm D call. Trimming left V 7 bases short and J 1 base short, with 16 bases between. CDR3 size: 16 residues. CDR1 is MNHEY, CDR2 SMNVEV, per germline (reference sequence). The CDR3 DNA reads as TGTGCCAGCACCCGCATCGGCAGCTTGAACACCGGGGAGCTGTTTTTT. Amino acids: CASTRIGSLNTGELFF.

J is TRBJ1-2 and V is TRBV10-3; TRBD1 might be the D (5 bases). Germline CDR1 is ENHRY and CDR2 is SYGVKD. Trimming removed 2 bases at V and 3 bases at J, with 13 bases between. The CDR3 extends over 15 amino acids. The CDR3 DNA is TGTGCCATCAGTGAGGGGACCGACCCCTACTATGGCTACACCTTC. It codes for CAISEGTDPYYGYTF.

V gene TRBV18 combines with J gene TRBJ2-5; 9 bases are a match to TRBD2. This CDR3 is 16 amino acids long. Trimming took 3 bases from V and 4 from J; bases not matched to a gene: 9. CDR1 is KGHSH and CDR2 is LQKENI in the germline V gene. The CDR3 protein is CASSPGASGEAETQYF. The CDR3 DNA follows: TGTGCCAGCTCACCGGGGGCTAGCGGGGAGGCAGAGACCCAGTACTTC.

The rearrangement uses TRBV7-2 and TRBJ2-5; perhaps TRBD2 as D (6 bases). V gave up 4 bases and J gave up 2 bases, with 14 bases separating them. CDR1 and CDR2 from the germline V gene are SGHTA and FQGNSA. This CDR3 is built from 15 residues. Here the CDR3 reads CASSWSRGGQETQYF. DNA of the CDR3: TGTGCCAGCAGCTGGTCGCGAGGAGGGCAAGAGACCCAGTACTTC.

The J gene is TRBJ2-1, the V gene TRBV6-5, with D possibly matching TRBD1 (6 bases). The V gene's germline CDR1 is MNHEY and CDR2 SVGAGI. Trimming stripped 10 bases from V and 4 bases from J, with 14 bases between. The CDR3 length is 13 residues. CDR3 residues: CATRGGPYNEQFF. The CDR3 DNA sequence: TGTGCCACCAGGGGCGGGCCATACAATGAGCAGTTCTTC.

This sequence joins TRBV2 and TRBJ2-2; maybe TRBD1 (6 bases). Germline values: CDR1 SNHLY, CDR2 FYNNEI. The CDR3 contains 14 residues. The V and J ends lost 7 bases and 4 bases respectively, with 13 bases between them. CDR3 residues: CASTRTVSTGELFF. CDR3 DNA sequence: TGTGCCAGCACCCGGACAGTCTCCACCGGGGAGCTGTTTTTT. Full variable domain (outside the CDR3, taken from reference TRBV2 and TRBJ2-2): EPEVTQTPSHQVTQMGQEVILRCVPISNHLYFYWYRQILGQKVEFLVSFYNNEISEKSEIFDDQFSVERPDGSNFTLKIRSTKLEDSAMYFCASTRTVSTGELFFGEGSRLTVL.

The chain uses TRBV30 and TRBJ1-2; D remains unclear. The CDR3 contains 12 residues. Trimming cost V 3 bases and J 8 bases, with 13 bases left between them. Looked up from germline, CDR1 is GTSNPN and CDR2 is SVGIG (reference sequence). The CDR3 reads CAWSRGPSGYTF. The CDR3 DNA sequence: TGTGCCTGGAGCCGGGGTCCGTCGGGCTACACCTTC.

The chain couples TRBV4-3 to TRBJ1-2; TRBD1 aligns across 7 bases. CDR3 length equals 12 residues. Trimming at V came to 3 bases and at J to 7 bases, leaving 2 bases not matched to a gene. Looked up from germline, CDR1 is LGHNA and CDR2 is YSLEER. The CDR3 protein is CASSQNRGGYTF. CDR3 coding DNA: TGCGCCAGCAGCCAGAACAGGGGTGGCTACACCTTC.

CDR3 nucleotides: TGTGCCAGCAGTTTCAGGGCTAATGAAAAACTGTTTTTT. Protein product: CASSFRANEKLFF. The rearrangement uses TRBV27 and TRBJ1-4; D is perhaps TRBD1 (5 bases). CDR1 is MNHEY and CDR2 is SMNVEV in the germline V gene (reference sequence). The CDR3 contains 13 residues. V was clipped by 3 bases and J by 3 bases, with 5 bases between them. The whole variable domain, remainder taken from reference TRBV27 and TRBJ1-4, is EAQVTQNPRYLITVTGKKLTVTCSQNMNHEYMSWYRQDPGLGLRQIYYSMNVEVTDKGDVPEGYKVSRKEKRNFPLILESPSPNQTSLYFCASSFRANEKLFFGSGTQLSVL.

V and J are TRBV4-1 and TRBJ1-1; D not certain. Per germline, CDR1 MGHRA and CDR2 YSYEKL. This CDR3 has 14 amino acids. Deletions cut 0 bases from V and 4 bases from J, with 9 bases between. The CDR3 DNA sequence: TGCGCCAGCAGCCAAGATCCGGTCGCCACTGAAGCTTTCTTT. As protein: CASSQDPVATEAFF.

This chain joins TRBV29-1 and TRBJ2-1, with TRBD2 matching 12 bases. Unmatched junction bases numbered 8, after V lost 4 bases and J lost 4 bases. Germline lookup yields CDR1 SQVTM and CDR2 ANQGSEA. This CDR3 comprises 16 residues. In DNA, the CDR3 is TGCAGCGTTGTACTAGCGGGGGGCCCTCTTTACAATGAGCAGTTCTTC. Translated, it gives CSVVLAGGPLYNEQFF.

The chain links TRBV20-1 to TRBJ2-7; 8 bases agree with TRBD1. This CDR3 spans 14 amino acids. CDR1 and CDR2 from the germline V gene are DFQATT and SNEGSKA (reference sequence). The V and J ends lost 3 bases and 6 bases, in that order; junction bases with no gene match: 10. The chain's CDR3 is CSASGVQGAVEQYF. The CDR3 coding sequence is TGCAGTGCTAGTGGGGTGCAGGGGGCGGTCGAGCAGTACTTC.

CDR3 coding DNA: TGTGCCAGCAGCGTAGGGATGAGCTCCTACAATGAGCAGTTCTTC. Residues: CASSVGMSSYNEQFF. The chain is built from TRBV9 and TRBJ2-1, with unresolved D. The V gene lost 0 bases and the J gene lost 0 bases, with 7 bases spanning the gap. Germline V CDR1 and CDR2: SGDLS, YYNGEE. The CDR3 is 15 amino acids.

The V gene is TRBV11-3, the J gene TRBJ1-1; D unresolved. Trimming removed 0 bases from V and 5 bases from J, with 10 bases in between. Germline CDR1 and CDR2: SGHNT and YENEEA. The CDR3 covers 14 residues. CDR3 region: CASSLDGGKTEAFF. The DNA of the CDR3 is TGTGCCAGCAGCTTAGATGGCGGGAAGACTGAAGCTTTCTTT.

As DNA, the CDR3 is TGTGCCAGCAGCGTAGGCCTAGGACTCGAAGAGACCCAGTACTTC. It translates to CASSVGLGLEETQYF. The chain uses TRBV9 and TRBJ2-5, with D possibly TRBD2 on 5 matching bases. The CDR3 runs 15 residues. The V end was cut by 0 bases, the J end by 3 bases, with 12 bases between. CDR1 is SGDLS and CDR2 is YYNGEE in the germline V gene. The whole variable domain, filled in from reference TRBV9 and TRBJ2-5, reads DSGVTQTPKHLITATGQRVTLRCSPRSGDLSVYWYQQSLDQGLQFLIQYYNGEERAKGNILERFSAQQFPDLHSELNLSSLELGDSALYFCASSVGLGLEETQYFGPGTRLLVL.

The V and J genes are TRBV4-1 and TRBJ1-2; weak D call: TRBD1 (5 bases). The germline V gene has CDR1 MGHRA and CDR2 YSYEKL. The ends were cut back, 0 bases at V and 6 bases at J, with 14 bases in the middle. The CDR3 is 15 residues long. CDR3 sequence: CASSQDQAGFDGYTF. The CDR3 coding sequence is TGCGCCAGCAGCCAAGATCAGGCAGGGTTCGATGGCTACACCTTC.

This clone appeared once. This chain connects TRBV7-8 to TRBJ2-7; 14 bases match TRBD2. The V gene end was trimmed by 4 bases and the J gene end by 1 base; junction bases not matched to a gene: 6. CDR1 and CDR2 from the germline V gene are SGHVS and FQNEAQ. The CDR3 covers 17 residues. The CDR3 DNA follows: TGTGCCAGCAGCTCCGGGACTAGCGGGAGAGGATCCTACGAGCAGTACGTC. Encoded protein: CASSSGTSGRGSYEQYV.